The TCR beta chain under discussion was sequenced for a study of metastatic and nonmetastatic thyroid tumors (dated by TCRdb to the early 2020s). Broadly, across the study: The researchers compared repertoires between peripheral blood samples and tumor or nodule tissue samples from patients with malignant or benign thyroid disease.

Taken from the germline V gene, the CDR1 and CDR2 loops are MNHNS and SASEGT. Germline trimming amounts to 2 bases on V and 5 bases on J, with 6 as the count of junction bases outside the gene matches. From its cysteine to its phenylalanine, the CDR3 spans 15 amino acids. Only CDR3 DNA is held: 45 bases, read in frame from base 1. The library came from PCR. Instrument on record: Illumina HiSeq 4000. High-throughput sequencing was used to profile the CDR3 region of the TCR beta-chain in every patient. As for the original processing: Drawing on CDR3 differences between clinicopathological groups, the researchers built a classifier meant to tell apart patients with distant-metastatic papillary thyroid cancer. To measure repertoire diversity the researchers used the Shannon index, while the Morisita-Horn index served to gauge how similar the tumor and blood repertoires were. The public reads were quality trimmed at Q25 with fastp and then assembled into clones with MiXCR by TCRdb, keeping productive beta chains. For this entry, the V and J calls and clone size follow TCRdb and not the study's own pipeline. A total of about 2,900 clones appear in this sample, 38% of them only once. The top ten constitute about 20% of the sample.

None of the patients had been given any treatment before thyroid surgery. The study retrospectively analysed patient clinical samples collected from the early 2010s to the late 2010s using T-cell receptor beta sequencing. Summary of the overall study and its limitations: In both blood and tumor samples, TCR beta diversity was reported to be significantly higher in malignant tumors than in benign nodules.

Ten or more counts support this clone. This receptor's antigen is unknown. Base quality data are lacking; no much larger clone is found one base away. The TCR comes from a female donor with papillary thyroid cancer or a benign thyroid nodule (not recorded which). Some clones in this sample may be carry-over from other donors' samples. The chain joins TRBV6-1 to TRBJ2-1; TRBD2 fits 7 bases in the junction. Material: tumor tissue. The DNA sequence is TGTGCCAGCAGTGAATGGGCTAGCGGACACAATGAGCAGTTCTTC. This codes for CASSEWASGHNEQFF.